This T cell receptor beta chain was sequenced during a study of blood T cell repertoires in COVID-19. For the study at large: Whether acute or convalescent, the COVID-19 samples came from the United States, Italy and Spain. T cells, B-cell-depleted T cells, or PBMCs supplied cDNA or gDNA.

Sequenced by immunoSEQ multiplex PCR; TCRdb stores in-frame clones only, minus some. The sample has about 220,000 clones, 70% to 85% seen once. The CDR3 is 13 residues long. The ends were cut back, 5 bases at V and 7 bases at J, with 12 bases in the middle. The sample was PBMCs or T cells enriched from blood (not recorded which). The chain employs TRBV12-3 or TRBV12-4 and TRBJ2-1; D gene uncertain. The sequence derives from a woman aged 55-69 years who had recovered from COVID-19. CDR3 nucleotides: TGTGCCAGCAGTCCTCCTAACGAGAATGAGCAGTTCTTC. Translating it yields CASSPPNENEQFF.